These 26 T cell receptor beta chains came from one sample sequenced in a study of cytomegalovirus exposure and HLA in healthy donors. The data were produced by immunoSEQ multiplex PCR, yet TCRdb's version contains in-frame clones alone and is incomplete. The sample lists approximately 230,000 clones; more than 85% were seen once. The specimen sequenced was PBMCs. The receptors were sampled from a man between 18 and 35 years old in good health and CMV-seropositive.

V and J are TRBV9 and TRBJ2-7; D possibly matches TRBD1 or TRBD2 (5 bases each). The CDR3 sequence is 14 residues long. Between the trimmed V and J ends, which lost 2 bases and 2 bases, there was a span of 11 bases. Germline V gene lookup returns CDR1 SGDLS and CDR2 YYNGEE. The CDR3 loop reads CASSVRDGPYEQYF. The CDR3 DNA is TGTGCCAGCAGCGTCCGGGACGGACCCTACGAGCAGTACTTC.

The CDR3 coding sequence is TGTGCCAGCAGTTTCCCCCGCGGGAGGGTTAACAATGAGCAGTTCTTC. Translated: CASSFPRGRVNNEQFF. The chain uses TRBV28 and TRBJ2-1; 9 nucleotides align to TRBD2. The CDR3 totals 16 residues. V lost 3 bases and J lost 5; bases outside the gene matches: 8. Germline-derived CDR1 and CDR2 are MDHEN and SYDVKM. The entire variable domain, with the rest obtained from reference TRBV28 and TRBJ2-1, is as follows: DVKVTQSSRYLVKRTGEKVFLECVQDMDHENMFWYRQDPGLGLRLIYFSYDVKMKEKGDIPEGYSVSREKKERFSLILESASTNQTSMYLCASSFPRGRVNNEQFFGPGTRLTVL.

The rearrangement uses TRBV4-1 and TRBJ1-2, with 7 bases aligning to TRBD1. With V trimmed by 4 bases and J by 5 bases, 10 bases remained unmatched. The CDR3 extends over 15 amino acids. The germline gives CDR1 MGHRA, CDR2 YSYEKL. CDR3 protein: CASSPSLTGYYGYTF. CDR3 DNA sequence: TGCGCCAGCAGCCCTTCTCTGACAGGGTATTATGGCTACACCTTC.

The chain links TRBV12-5 to TRBJ1-4; no clear D gene. The length of the CDR3 is 13 residues. V dropped 1 base and J dropped 8 bases, with 8 bases sitting between them. Germline V gene lookup returns CDR1 LGHNT and CDR2 FRNRAP. CDR3 sequence reads: CASGLGLREKLFF. The CDR3 DNA is TGTGCTAGTGGTTTGGGACTGAGAGAAAAACTGTTTTTT.

This chain joins TRBV11-3 and TRBJ2-7; D is unclear. CDR1 SGHNT and CDR2 YENEEA come from the germline V gene. The CDR3 spans 12 residues. V dropped 5 bases and J dropped 3 bases, with 8 bases sitting between them. CDR3 DNA: TGTGCCAGCAGCCCACTCCGCTACGAGCAGTACTTC. It codes for CASSPLRYEQYF.

V usage is TRBV2 and J usage is TRBJ1-1, with a weak D call TRBD1 (6 bases). V dropped 5 bases and J dropped 6 bases, with 13 bases sitting between them. The V gene's germline CDR1 is SNHLY and CDR2 FYNNEI. CDR3 size: 13 residues. The DNA of the CDR3 is TGTGCCAGCAGTAAACAGGGAGGACCTGAAGCTTTCTTT. Residues: CASSKQGGPEAFF.

The count of this clone is one. V and J are TRBV2 and TRBJ2-6, with a tentative D call TRBD1 (6 bases). The CDR3 runs 16 residues. Per germline, CDR1 SNHLY and CDR2 FYNNEI. V lost 6 bases, J lost 0 bases, and 12 bases lay in between. CDR3 DNA: TGTGCCAGCAGAGCTACAGGGATCTCTGGGGCCAACGTCCTGACTTTC. Its protein product is CASRATGISGANVLTF.

The count of this clone is one. The V gene is TRBV6-5, the J gene TRBJ2-5, with 7 positions matching TRBD1. After removal of 5 bases from V and 1 base from J, the junction contained 4 bases not matched to a gene. The CDR3 loop spans 14 amino acids. Germline V lookup: CDR1 MNHEY, CDR2 SVGAGI. CDR3 loop: CASSQGTVQETQYF. CDR3 DNA: TGTGCCAGCAGTCAAGGGACAGTCCAAGAGACCCAGTACTTC.

CDR3 region: CASSQSPDQPQHF. CDR3 sequence (DNA): TGCGCCAGCAGCCAATCCCCCGATCAGCCCCAGCATTTT. This chain connects TRBV4-1 to TRBJ1-5; no clear D. V lost 2 bases and J 5 bases, leaving 7 bases between the germline ends. This CDR3 contains 13 residues. CDR1 MGHRA and CDR2 YSYEKL come from the germline V gene.

In this sample, this clone turned up a few times. As DNA, the CDR3 is TGTGCCAGCAGCCCCGACAGGGACGAGCAGTACTTC. Protein sequence: CASSPDRDEQYF. The V call is TRBV6-5, the J call TRBJ2-7; TRBD1 aligns across 7 bases. The trim removed 6 bases at V and 5 bases at J, leaving 4 bases unmatched. CDR3 length equals 12 residues. CDR1 and CDR2 from the germline V gene are MNHEY and SVGAGI.

The chain carries TRBV27 and TRBJ1-1; 8 bases match TRBD1. CDR3 size: 16 residues. V was clipped by 5 bases and J by 2 bases; unmatched bases: 10. CDR1 MNHEY and CDR2 SMNVEV come from the germline V gene (reference sequence). CDR3 residues: CASSAHRDRRNTEAFF. The CDR3 coding sequence is TGTGCCAGCAGTGCCCATCGGGACAGGAGAAACACTGAAGCTTTCTTT.

This clone was detected only once. This sequence joins TRBV4-2 and TRBJ2-2; 7 nucleotides line up with TRBD2. With V trimmed by 5 bases and J by 5 bases, 11 bases remained unmatched. The CDR3 length is 16 residues. Germline CDR1 LGHNA, CDR2 YNFKEQ. The CDR3 DNA reads as TGTGCCAGCAGCTCCCCTGTGGGAGGGAGGACCGGGGAGCTGTTTTTT. This gives the protein CASSSPVGGRTGELFF.

The V and J genes are TRBV27 and TRBJ2-1, with D possibly being TRBD1 (6 bases). With 3 bases removed from V and 3 bases from J, the gap between germline ends came to 12 bases. The CDR3 covers 15 residues. CDR1 is MNHEY, CDR2 SMNVEV, per germline (reference sequence). The CDR3 loop reads CASSFLQGHYNEQFF. As DNA, the CDR3 is TGTGCCAGCAGTTTTCTTCAGGGGCACTACAATGAGCAGTTCTTC.

This clone turned up a few times. This rearrangement joins TRBV5-1 to TRBJ1-2; TRBD1 agrees at 7 bases. The V gene's germline CDR1 is SGHRS and CDR2 YFSETQ. The ends lost 2 bases at V and 6 bases at J; junction bases unmatched: 7. There are 14 residues in the CDR3. The CDR3: CASSFEGAHHGYTF. DNA of the CDR3: TGCGCCAGCAGCTTCGAGGGGGCGCATCATGGCTACACCTTC. Full variable domain (outside the CDR3, taken from reference TRBV5-1 and TRBJ1-2): KAGVTQTPRYLIKTRGQQVTLSCSPISGHRSVSWYQQTPGQGLQFLFEYFSETQRNKGNFPGRFSGRQFSNSRSEMNVSTLELGDSALYLCASSFEGAHHGYTFGSGTRLTVV.

The chain has TRBV10-2 and TRBJ1-2; the D gene is possibly TRBD1 (6 bases). Germline CDR1 and CDR2: WSHSY and SAAADI. This CDR3 has 17 amino acids. V dropped 3 bases and J dropped 5 bases, with 22 bases sitting between them. This chain's CDR3 is CASSEVLGGSPIYGYTF. Written as DNA, the CDR3 is TGCGCCAGCAGTGAAGTCTTGGGGGGCAGTCCCATTTATGGCTACACCTTC.

This chain connects TRBV30 to TRBJ1-1, with D unclear. The germline V gene has CDR1 GTSNPN and CDR2 SVGIG (reference sequence). Trimming took 2 bases from V and 8 from J, leaving 9 bases between them. This CDR3 region has 11 residues. CDR3 coding DNA: TGTGCCTGGAGTTCGTATGGGGAAGCTTTCTTT. It codes for CAWSSYGEAFF.

A few counts support this clone. V is TRBV18 and J is TRBJ2-1; D may correspond to TRBD1 or TRBD2 (5 bases each). This CDR3 is built from 15 residues. Trimming stripped 4 bases from V and 4 bases from J, with 14 bases between. Germline V lookup: CDR1 KGHSH, CDR2 LQKENI. The chain's CDR3 is CASSLTGTVYNEQFF. CDR3 nucleotides: TGTGCCAGCTCACTCACCGGGACGGTTTACAATGAGCAGTTCTTC.

This chain joins TRBV27 and TRBJ2-7; D is tentatively TRBD1 or TRBD2 (5 bases each). The CDR3 is made up of 15 amino acids. Germline CDR1 reads MNHEY; CDR2 reads SMNVEV (reference sequence). With 9 bases removed from V and 6 bases from J, the gap between germline ends came to 24 bases. The CDR3 protein is CASWAPGRPGLEQYF. Here the CDR3 DNA reads TGTGCCAGTTGGGCCCCGGGACGACCAGGGCTCGAGCAGTACTTC.

The rearrangement links TRBV27 to TRBJ1-5; tentatively, D is TRBD1 (6 bases). This CDR3 has 14 residues. CDR1 MNHEY and CDR2 SMNVEV come from the germline V gene (reference sequence). V lost 2 bases to trimming and J lost 4 bases, with 9 bases between them. The CDR3 DNA reads as TGTGCCAGCAGTTTAGGACAGTCTAATCAGCCCCAGCATTTT. The encoded protein is CASSLGQSNQPQHF.

V usage is TRBV20-1 and J usage is TRBJ2-3; no clear D. The ends were cut back, 0 bases at V and 14 bases at J, with 12 bases in the middle. This CDR3 comprises 11 residues. Germline V CDR1 and CDR2: DFQATT, SNEGSKA (reference sequence). In DNA form, the CDR3 reads TGCAGTGCTAGAGATCAAGCAAATCCGTATTTT. Its protein product is CSARDQANPYF.

V and J are TRBV28 and TRBJ2-1; the D gene is possibly TRBD1 (6 bases). The CDR3 has 17 amino acids. CDR1 and CDR2 from the germline V gene are MDHEN and SYDVKM. Trimming shortened V by 5 bases and J by 3 bases, and 20 bases separated the two germline ends. CDR3 sequence: CASSTPSPGDFYNEQFF. The CDR3 coding sequence is TGTGCCAGCAGTACCCCGTCCCCAGGGGATTTCTACAATGAGCAGTTCTTC.

The chain has TRBV15 and TRBJ2-2; a weak D match, TRBD1 (6 bases). V shed 4 bases and J shed 0 bases, with 9 bases lying between them. There are 15 residues in the CDR3. The V gene's germline CDR1 is LNHNV and CDR2 YYDKDF (reference sequence). CDR3 amino acids: CATSKGTTNTGELFF. The CDR3 DNA is TGTGCCACCAGCAAGGGGACAACGAACACCGGGGAGCTGTTTTTT.

V and J are TRBV4-1 and TRBJ2-2; 9 bases match TRBD1. The V gene's germline CDR1 is MGHRA and CDR2 YSYEKL. This CDR3 is built from 15 residues. Trimming removed 4 bases from V and 6 bases from J; junction bases left unmatched: 6. The CDR3 is CASSPRDRVAGELFF. In nucleotides, the CDR3 is TGCGCCAGCAGCCCCCGGGACAGGGTGGCCGGGGAGCTGTTTTTT.

This chain connects TRBV5-8 to TRBJ1-5; D unclear. Between the trimmed V and J ends, which lost 0 bases and 6 bases, there was a span of 7 bases. Germline V gene lookup returns CDR1 SGHTS and CDR2 YDEGEE. The CDR3 spans 13 residues. The DNA for the CDR3 is TGTGCCAGCAGCTTGGGTTGGTTTCAGCCCCAGCATTTT. It yields the protein CASSLGWFQPQHF. Full variable domain (missing parts from reference TRBV5-8 and TRBJ1-5): EAGVTQSPTHLIKTRGQQATLRCSPISGHTSVYWYQQALGLGLQFLLWYDEGEERNRGNFPPRFSGRQFPNYSSELNVNALELEDSALYLCASSLGWFQPQHFGDGTRLSIL.

CDR3 nucleotides: TGCGCCAGCAGCTTGGGGCCAGCCTATGGCTACACCTTC. It is translated as CASSLGPAYGYTF. The chain employs TRBV5-1 and TRBJ1-2, with D hard to call. This CDR3 contains 13 residues. Germline loops: CDR1 SGHRS, CDR2 YFSETQ. V lost 0 bases, J lost 4 bases, and 7 bases lay in between. The full variable domain, with the rest looked up from reference TRBV5-1 and TRBJ1-2, is KAGVTQTPRYLIKTRGQQVTLSCSPISGHRSVSWYQQTPGQGLQFLFEYFSETQRNKGNFPGRFSGRQFSNSRSEMNVSTLELGDSALYLCASSLGPAYGYTFGSGTRLTVV.

The genes are TRBV28 and TRBJ2-1, with D possibly TRBD1 on 5 matching bases. Germline V gives CDR1 MDHEN, CDR2 SYDVKM. V lost 5 bases and J 0 bases, leaving 14 bases between the germline ends. The CDR3 is made up of 16 amino acids. The CDR3: CASSPRGGHSYNEQFF. Written as DNA, the CDR3 is TGTGCCAGCAGTCCACGTGGCGGACACTCCTACAATGAGCAGTTCTTC.